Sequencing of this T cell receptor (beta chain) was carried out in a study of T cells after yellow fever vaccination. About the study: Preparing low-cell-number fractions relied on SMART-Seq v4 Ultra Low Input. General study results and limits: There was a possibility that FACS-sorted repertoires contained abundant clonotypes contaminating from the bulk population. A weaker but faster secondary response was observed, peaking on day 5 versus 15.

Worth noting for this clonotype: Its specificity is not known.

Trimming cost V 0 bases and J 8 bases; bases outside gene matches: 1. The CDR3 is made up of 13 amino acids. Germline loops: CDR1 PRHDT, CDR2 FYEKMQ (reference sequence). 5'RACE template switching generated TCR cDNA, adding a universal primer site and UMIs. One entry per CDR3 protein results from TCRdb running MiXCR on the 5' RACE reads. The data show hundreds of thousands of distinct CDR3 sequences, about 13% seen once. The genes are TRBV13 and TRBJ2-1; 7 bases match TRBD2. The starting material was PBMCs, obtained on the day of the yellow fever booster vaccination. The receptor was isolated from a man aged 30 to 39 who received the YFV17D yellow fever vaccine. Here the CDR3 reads CASSLGAGDEQFF. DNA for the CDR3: TGTGCCAGCAGCTTAGGGGCGGGGGATGAGCAGTTCTTC.